Listed below are T cell receptor beta chains from one sample, sequenced in a study of shared clonotypes between healthy human individuals. Using immunoSEQ multiplex PCR, the repertoire was profiled, and TCRdb retains in-frame clones only, with some absent. This sample carries approximately 2,300,000 clones, less than 95% of them seen once, and the ten largest clones take roughly 0.34%. Sequenced sample: naive CD4+ T cells from PBMCs. The source of these receptors is a young man in good health. Some clones in this sample may be carry-over from other donors' samples. The CDR3 runs from the conserved cysteine through the conserved F or W. A D gene is named only where the DNA matches it firmly. Size values are once, few and many counts, or a class for expanded clones, and some rows have none.

abundance: few; j_gene: TRBJ1-5; d_gene: TRBD1; v_gene: TRBV2; CDR3nt: TGTGCCAGCAGTGCCAGGGGGCGCGAACAGCCCCAGCATTTT; CDR3aa: CASSARGREQPQHF
abundance: -; j_gene: TRBJ2-3; d_gene: -; v_gene: TRBV7-2; CDR3nt: TGTGCCAGCAGCTCAGGGGCCACAGATACGCAGTATTTT; CDR3aa: CASSSGATDTQYF
abundance: -; j_gene: TRBJ2-7; d_gene: -; v_gene: TRBV2; CDR3nt: TGTGCCAGCAGAATAGACGGGGGTCGGGACGAGCAGTACTTC; CDR3aa: CASRIDGGRDEQYF
abundance: -; j_gene: TRBJ2-1; d_gene: -; v_gene: TRBV5-1; CDR3nt: TGCGCCAGCAGCATAACAGGAAATGAGCAGTTCTTC; CDR3aa: CASSITGNEQFF
abundance: -; j_gene: TRBJ1-1; d_gene: -; v_gene: TRBV6-5; CDR3nt: TGTGCCAGCACCCACGGAGGACAGACCACTGAAGCTTTCTTT; CDR3aa: CASTHGGQTTEAFF
abundance: -; j_gene: TRBJ1-4; d_gene: TRBD1; v_gene: TRBV19; CDR3nt: TGTGCCAGTAGTCACACAGGGGGCGAGGTCGAAAAACTGTTTTTT; CDR3aa: CASSHTGGEVEKLFF
abundance: -; j_gene: TRBJ1-5; d_gene: -; v_gene: TRBV6-1; CDR3nt: TGTGCCGGCGGGGGCAGCCAAAACTTTAATCAGCCCCAGCATTTT; CDR3aa: CAGGGSQNFNQPQHF
abundance: -; j_gene: TRBJ2-7; d_gene: TRBD1; v_gene: TRBV23-1; CDR3nt: TGCGCCAGCAGTCAATCGCTGTTACCAACACAGGGGGGAAACTACGAGCAGTACTTC; CDR3aa: CASSQSLLPTQGGNYEQYF
abundance: -; j_gene: TRBJ2-4; d_gene: -; v_gene: TRBV6-1; CDR3nt: TGTGCCAGCAGTGAGGCGGTCCGGGTGATTCAGTACTTC; CDR3aa: CASSEAVRVIQYF
abundance: -; j_gene: TRBJ2-1; d_gene: TRBD2; v_gene: TRBV5-8; CDR3nt: TGTGCCAGCAGCTTGGGACTAGCGGGGAAGTGGGAGCAGTTCTTC; CDR3aa: CASSLGLAGKWEQFF
abundance: -; j_gene: TRBJ2-2; d_gene: -; v_gene: TRBV5-1; CDR3nt: TGCGCCAGCAATAACGGGGTGTTGTGGACCGGGGAGCTGTTTTTT; CDR3aa: CASNNGVLWTGELFF
abundance: -; j_gene: TRBJ1-4; d_gene: -; v_gene: TRBV29-1; CDR3nt: TGCAGCGTTGATCGCAGGGGTAATGAAAAACTGTTTTTT; CDR3aa: CSVDRRGNEKLFF
abundance: -; j_gene: TRBJ2-2; d_gene: TRBD2; v_gene: TRBV19; CDR3nt: TGTGCCAGTAGTATGACTAGCGGGAGTACCGGGGAGCTGTTTTTT; CDR3aa: CASSMTSGSTGELFF
abundance: -; j_gene: TRBJ2-5; d_gene: -; v_gene: TRBV5-1; CDR3nt: TGCGCCAGCACCTACCAAGAGACCCAGTACTTC; CDR3aa: CASTYQETQYF
abundance: -; j_gene: TRBJ2-2; d_gene: TRBD1; v_gene: TRBV10-3; CDR3nt: TGTGCCATTTCGAACAGGGGAACCGGGGAGCTGTTTTTT; CDR3aa: CAISNRGTGELFF
abundance: once; j_gene: TRBJ1-1; d_gene: -; v_gene: TRBV27; CDR3nt: TGTGCCAGCAGTTATCTAATGTCGAGCAGTAACACTGAAGCTTTCTTT; CDR3aa: CASSYLMSSSNTEAFF
abundance: once; j_gene: TRBJ2-2; d_gene: TRBD1; v_gene: TRBV5-1; CDR3nt: TGCGCCAGCAGCTTGGAGGGGGCGTCCGGGGAGCTGTTTTTT; CDR3aa: CASSLEGASGELFF
abundance: -; j_gene: TRBJ2-2; d_gene: -; v_gene: TRBV11-2; CDR3nt: TGTGCCAGCAGCTTATTTGGGGACACCGGGGAGCTGTTTTTT; CDR3aa: CASSLFGDTGELFF
abundance: -; j_gene: TRBJ1-3; d_gene: -; v_gene: TRBV9; CDR3nt: TGTGCCAGCAGCGGGGGGTCCGGTCTCTCTGGAAACACCATATATTTT; CDR3aa: CASSGGSGLSGNTIYF
abundance: few; j_gene: TRBJ1-1; d_gene: -; v_gene: TRBV7-9; CDR3nt: TGTGCCAGCAGCGAAAGATCCGTGATGAACACTGAAGCTTTCTTT; CDR3aa: CASSERSVMNTEAFF
abundance: -; j_gene: TRBJ2-7; d_gene: -; v_gene: TRBV2; CDR3nt: TGTGCCAGCAGGGACCGTAGCTACGAGCAGTACTTC; CDR3aa: CASRDRSYEQYF
abundance: -; j_gene: TRBJ2-1; d_gene: -; v_gene: TRBV7-3; CDR3nt: TGTGCCAGCAGCCGGGACTCTTCTTCCTACAATGAGCAGTTCTTC; CDR3aa: CASSRDSSSYNEQFF
abundance: -; j_gene: TRBJ1-4; d_gene: TRBD1; v_gene: TRBV6-6; CDR3nt: TGTGCCAGCAGTTACACGGGGACAGGGAATGAAAAACTGTTTTTT; CDR3aa: CASSYTGTGNEKLFF
abundance: once; j_gene: TRBJ2-7; d_gene: -; v_gene: TRBV5-1; CDR3nt: TGCGCCAGCAGCTTGGTTGGGGGGCCGGGAGAGCAGTACTTC; CDR3aa: CASSLVGGPGEQYF
abundance: -; j_gene: TRBJ1-2; d_gene: -; v_gene: TRBV20-1; CDR3nt: TGCAGTGCTAGTGACAGCTACACCTTC; CDR3aa: CSASDSYTF
abundance: -; j_gene: TRBJ2-3; d_gene: TRBD1; v_gene: TRBV5-3; CDR3nt: TGTGCCAGAAGCCAGCCGGGACAGGGGTTTATAGATACGCAGTATTTT; CDR3aa: CARSQPGQGFIDTQYF
abundance: few; j_gene: TRBJ2-4; d_gene: TRBD2; v_gene: TRBV19; CDR3nt: TGTGCCAGTAGCCTAGCGGGCCCTCAGTCCGGCAAAAACATTCAGTACTTC; CDR3aa: CASSLAGPQSGKNIQYF
abundance: -; j_gene: TRBJ2-7; d_gene: TRBD1; v_gene: TRBV7-3; CDR3nt: TGTGCCAGCAGCAAGGACAGGGGGTTTGCCTACGAGCAGTACTTC; CDR3aa: CASSKDRGFAYEQYF
abundance: -; j_gene: TRBJ1-4; d_gene: -; v_gene: TRBV29-1; CDR3nt: TGCAGCGTCTTCCAGGGAGCAAATGAAAAACTGTTTTTT; CDR3aa: CSVFQGANEKLFF